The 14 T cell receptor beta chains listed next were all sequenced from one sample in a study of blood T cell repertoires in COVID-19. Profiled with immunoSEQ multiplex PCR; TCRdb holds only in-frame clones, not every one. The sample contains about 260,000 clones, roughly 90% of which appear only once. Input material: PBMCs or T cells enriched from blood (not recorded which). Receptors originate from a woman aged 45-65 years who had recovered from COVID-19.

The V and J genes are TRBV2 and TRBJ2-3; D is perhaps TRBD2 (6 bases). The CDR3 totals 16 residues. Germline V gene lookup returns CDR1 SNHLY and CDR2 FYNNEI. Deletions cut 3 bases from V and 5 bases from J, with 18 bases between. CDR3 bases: TGTGCCAGCAGTGATTTCAGGAGGGCCGTAGTAGATACGCAGTATTTT. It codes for CASSDFRRAVVDTQYF.

The CDR3: CASSLVQASSGNTIYF. The CDR3 DNA follows: TGTGCCAGCAGCTTAGTACAGGCGAGCTCTGGAAACACCATATATTTT. V and J are TRBV7-2 and TRBJ1-3; D is possibly TRBD1 (5 bases). This CDR3 comprises 16 residues. Germline values: CDR1 SGHTA, CDR2 FQGNSA. Trimming removed 1 base at V and 0 bases at J, with 10 bases between.

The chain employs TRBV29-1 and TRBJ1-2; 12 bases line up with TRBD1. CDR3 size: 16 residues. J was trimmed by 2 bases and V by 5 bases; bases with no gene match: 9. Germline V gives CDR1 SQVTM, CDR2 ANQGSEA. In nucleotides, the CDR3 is TGCAGCGTTCCCCCGGGACAGGGGGCCGTGAACTATGGCTACACCTTC. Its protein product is CSVPPGQGAVNYGYTF.

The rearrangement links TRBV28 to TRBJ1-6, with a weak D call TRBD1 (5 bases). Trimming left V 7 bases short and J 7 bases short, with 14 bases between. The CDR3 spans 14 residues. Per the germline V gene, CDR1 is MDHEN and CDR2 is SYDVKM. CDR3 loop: CASTLTGGNSPLHF. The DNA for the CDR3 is TGTGCCAGCACCCTTACGGGGGGAAATTCACCCCTCCACTTT.

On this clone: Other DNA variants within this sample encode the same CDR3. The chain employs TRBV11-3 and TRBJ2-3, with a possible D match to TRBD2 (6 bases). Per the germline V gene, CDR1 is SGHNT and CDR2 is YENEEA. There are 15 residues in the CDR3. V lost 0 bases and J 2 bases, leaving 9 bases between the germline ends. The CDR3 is CASSLDGSSTDTQYF. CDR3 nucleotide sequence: TGTGCCAGCAGCTTAGACGGGAGTTCCACAGATACGCAGTATTTT.

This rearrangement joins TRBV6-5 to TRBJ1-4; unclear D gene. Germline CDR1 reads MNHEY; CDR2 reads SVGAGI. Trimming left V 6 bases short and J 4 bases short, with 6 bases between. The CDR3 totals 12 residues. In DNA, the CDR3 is TGTGCCAGCAGGATCGGTAATGAAAAACTGTTTTTT. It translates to CASRIGNEKLFF.

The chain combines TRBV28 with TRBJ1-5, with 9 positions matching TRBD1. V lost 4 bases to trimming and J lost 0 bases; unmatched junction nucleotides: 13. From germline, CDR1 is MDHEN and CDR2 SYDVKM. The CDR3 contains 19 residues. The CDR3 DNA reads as TGTGCCAGCAGTTATGGGACAGGGCTCCCCCTATCTAGCAATCAGCCCCAGCATTTT. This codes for CASSYGTGLPLSSNQPQHF.

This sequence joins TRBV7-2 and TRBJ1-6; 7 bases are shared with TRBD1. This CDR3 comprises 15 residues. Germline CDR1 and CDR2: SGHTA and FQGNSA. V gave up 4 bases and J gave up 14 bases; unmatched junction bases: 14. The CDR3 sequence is CASSSFSGGQGALHF. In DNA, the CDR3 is TGTGCCAGCAGCTCCTTTTCCGGGGGCCAGGGGGCCCTCCACTTT. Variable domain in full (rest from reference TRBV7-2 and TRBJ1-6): GAGVSQSPSNKVTEKGKDVELRCDPISGHTALYWYRQSLGQGLEFLIYFQGNSAPDKSGLPSDRFSAERTGGSVSTLTIQRTQQEDSAVYLCASSSFSGGQGALHFGNGTRLTVT.

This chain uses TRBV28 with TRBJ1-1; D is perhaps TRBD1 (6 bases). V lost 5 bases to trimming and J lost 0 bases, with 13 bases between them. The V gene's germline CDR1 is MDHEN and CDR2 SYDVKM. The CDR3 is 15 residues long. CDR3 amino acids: CASSEQGRMNTEAFF. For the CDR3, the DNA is TGTGCCAGCAGTGAGCAGGGGCGCATGAACACTGAAGCTTTCTTT.

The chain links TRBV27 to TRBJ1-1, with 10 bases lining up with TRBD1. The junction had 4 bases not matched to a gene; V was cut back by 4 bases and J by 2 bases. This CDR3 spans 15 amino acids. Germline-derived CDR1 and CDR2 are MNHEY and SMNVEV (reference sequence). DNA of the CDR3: TGTGCCAGCAGTTCCTGGGACAGGGGAAACACTGAAGCTTTCTTT. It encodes CASSSWDRGNTEAFF.

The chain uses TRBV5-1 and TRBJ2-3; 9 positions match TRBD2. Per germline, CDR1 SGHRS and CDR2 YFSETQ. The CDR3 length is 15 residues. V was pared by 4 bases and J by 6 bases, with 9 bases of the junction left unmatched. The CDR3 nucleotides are TGCGCCAGCAGCCCAAAGGCGGGAGGGAGTGATACGCAGTATTTT. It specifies CASSPKAGGSDTQYF.

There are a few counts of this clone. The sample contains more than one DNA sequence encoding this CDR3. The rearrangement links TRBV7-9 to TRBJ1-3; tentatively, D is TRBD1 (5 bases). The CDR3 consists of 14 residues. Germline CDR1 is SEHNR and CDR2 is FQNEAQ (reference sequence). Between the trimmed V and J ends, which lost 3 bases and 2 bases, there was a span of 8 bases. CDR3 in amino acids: CASSFRGAGNTIYF. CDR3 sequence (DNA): TGTGCCAGCAGCTTTAGGGGCGCTGGAAACACCATATATTTT.

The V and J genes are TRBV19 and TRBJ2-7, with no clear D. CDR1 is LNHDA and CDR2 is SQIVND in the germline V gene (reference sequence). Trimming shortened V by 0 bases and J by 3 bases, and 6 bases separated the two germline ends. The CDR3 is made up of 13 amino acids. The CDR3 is CASSIEAGYEQYF. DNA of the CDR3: TGTGCCAGTAGTATAGAGGCAGGCTACGAGCAGTACTTC.

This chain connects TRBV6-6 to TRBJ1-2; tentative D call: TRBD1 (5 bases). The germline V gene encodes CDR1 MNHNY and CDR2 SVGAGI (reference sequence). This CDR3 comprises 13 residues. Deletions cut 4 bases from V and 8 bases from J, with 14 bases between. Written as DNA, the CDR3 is TGTGCCAGCAGTTCTCAGGGAGGTGACGGCTACACCTTC. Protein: CASSSQGGDGYTF.